This TCR beta chain was found in a study of blood T cell repertoires in COVID-19. This CDR3 region has 16 residues. Looked up from germline, CDR1 is SGHAT and CDR2 is FQNNGV. The ends were cut back, 5 bases at V and 5 bases at J, with 19 bases in the middle. Original processing methods: By means of reference gene primer amplification, nucleated cell counts were estimated. The assay was immunoSEQ multiplex PCR, and TCRdb's table has in-frame clones only and misses some. The V and J calls and clone size come from that table; D and trimming were worked out from the DNA. The sample contains about 130,000 clones, more than 75% of which appear only once.

The sequenced sample was peripheral blood. The receptor was isolated from a woman between 55 and 75 years old with acute or convalescent COVID-19. J is TRBJ2-1 and V is TRBV11-2; D possibly corresponds to TRBD2 (6 bases). DNA of the CDR3: TGTGCCAGCAGCCCGCTAGGGGCGGGGACCCACAATGAGCAGTTCTTC. This translates into CASSPLGAGTHNEQFF.